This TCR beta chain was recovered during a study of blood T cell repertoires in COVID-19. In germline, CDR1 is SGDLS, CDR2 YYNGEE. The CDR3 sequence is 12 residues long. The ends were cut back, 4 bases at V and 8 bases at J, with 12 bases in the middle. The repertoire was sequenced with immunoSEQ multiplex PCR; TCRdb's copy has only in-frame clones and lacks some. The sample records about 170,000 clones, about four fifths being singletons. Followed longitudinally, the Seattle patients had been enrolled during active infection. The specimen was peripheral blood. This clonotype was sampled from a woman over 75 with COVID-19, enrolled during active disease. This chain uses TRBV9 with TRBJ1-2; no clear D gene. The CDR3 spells CASSPETGGYTF. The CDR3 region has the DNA TGTGCCAGCAGCCCAGAGACGGGGGGCTACACCTTC. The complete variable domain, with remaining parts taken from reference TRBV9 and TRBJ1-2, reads DSGVTQTPKHLITATGQRVTLRCSPRSGDLSVYWYQQSLDQGLQFLIQYYNGEERAKGNILERFSAQQFPDLHSELNLSSLELGDSALYFCASSPETGGYTFGSGTRLTVV.